The sequence of this T cell receptor beta chain was determined in a study of blood T cell repertoires in COVID-19. Study at large: T cells, B-cell-depleted T cells, or PBMCs provided the cDNA or gDNA that served as material.

The CDR3 runs 14 residues. Per the germline V gene, CDR1 is KGHDR and CDR2 is SFDVKD. Trimming cost V 6 bases and J 3 bases, with 11 bases left between them. In the authors' workflow: Using reference gene primer amplification, nucleated cell counts were estimated. The method was immunoSEQ multiplex PCR; TCRdb's version includes in-frame clones alone and lacks a portion of them. V, J and clone size were drawn from that table, and D and trimming were deduced from the DNA. The sample carries 650,000 to 800,000 clones, about 90% recorded once. The rearrangement joins TRBV24-1 to TRBJ1-5; D possibly corresponds to TRBD1 (5 bases). What was sequenced was peripheral blood. This clonotype was obtained from a woman in her late teens or twenties with acute or convalescent COVID-19. The CDR3 loop is CATSFRGSNQPQHF. For the CDR3, the DNA is TGTGCCACCAGTTTTAGGGGATCCAATCAGCCCCAGCATTTT.